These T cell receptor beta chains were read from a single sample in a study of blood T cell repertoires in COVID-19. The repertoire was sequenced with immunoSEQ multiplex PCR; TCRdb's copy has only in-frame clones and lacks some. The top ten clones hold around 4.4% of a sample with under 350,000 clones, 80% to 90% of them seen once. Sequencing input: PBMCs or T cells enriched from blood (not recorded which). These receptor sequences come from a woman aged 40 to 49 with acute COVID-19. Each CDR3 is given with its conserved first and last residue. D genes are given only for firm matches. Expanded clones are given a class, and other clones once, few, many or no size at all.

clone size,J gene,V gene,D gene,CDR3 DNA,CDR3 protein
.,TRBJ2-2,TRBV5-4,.,TGTGCCAGCAGCCGGAATAGCGGAGCGAACACCGGGGAGCTGTTTTTT,CASSRNSGANTGELFF
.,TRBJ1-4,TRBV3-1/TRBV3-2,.,TGTGCCAGCAGCCAAGAAGCAGGGTTTAGTGAAAAACTGTTTTTT,CASSQEAGFSEKLFF
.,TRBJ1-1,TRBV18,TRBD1,TGTGCCAGCTCACCTAACAGGGGGCTCGGCACTGAAGCTTTCTTT,CASSPNRGLGTEAFF
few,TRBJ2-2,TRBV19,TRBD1,TGTGCCAGTAGTAGGGGACAGGGGGCGGGCACCGGGGAGCTGTTTTTT,CASSRGQGAGTGELFF
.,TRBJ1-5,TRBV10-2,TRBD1,TGCGCCAGCAGTGAGCACAGGGGAATCAATCAGCCCCAGCATTTT,CASSEHRGINQPQHF
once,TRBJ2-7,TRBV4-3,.,TGCGCCAGCAGCCAAGACAGGAATACCTACGAGCAGTACTTC,CASSQDRNTYEQYF
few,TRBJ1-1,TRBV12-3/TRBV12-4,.,TGTGCCAGCAGTCCTACAGGGAACACTGAAGCTTTCTTT,CASSPTGNTEAFF
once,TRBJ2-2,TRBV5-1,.,TGCGCCAGCAGCTTGCCCTCGGGAGCCTTCGGGGTCGGGGAGCTGTTTTTT,CASSLPSGAFGVGELFF
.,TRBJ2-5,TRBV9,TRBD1,TGTGCCAGCAGCAAAGGGACAGCCCAAGAGACCCAGTACTTC,CASSKGTAQETQYF
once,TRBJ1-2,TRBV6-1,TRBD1,TGTGCCAGCAGTGAAGAATATACGGGGACAGGGCTTAACTATGGCTACACCTTC,CASSEEYTGTGLNYGYTF
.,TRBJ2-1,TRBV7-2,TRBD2,TGTGCCAGCAGCCCCAGTTGGGGGGGGATCAATGAGCAGTTCTTC,CASSPSWGGINEQFF
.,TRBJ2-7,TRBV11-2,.,TGTGCCAGCAGCTTAAAGTCGGCGCAGGTCTTGTACGAGCAGTACTTC,CASSLKSAQVLYEQYF
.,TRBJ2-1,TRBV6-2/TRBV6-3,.,TGTGCCAGCAGTTCGACTCGACCTAATGAGCAGTTCTTC,CASSSTRPNEQFF
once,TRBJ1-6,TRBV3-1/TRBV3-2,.,TGTGCCAGCAGCCAAGGACAATATTCACCCCTCCACTTT,CASSQGQYSPLHF
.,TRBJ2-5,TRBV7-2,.,TGTGCCAGCAGCTCACAGGCCAGTCAAGAGACCCAGTACTTC,CASSSQASQETQYF
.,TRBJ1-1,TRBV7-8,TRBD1,TGTGCCAGCAGCTTCATTCAGGGGGCGTCTGAAGCTTTCTTT,CASSFIQGASEAFF
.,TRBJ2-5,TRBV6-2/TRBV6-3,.,TGTGCCAGCAGTCGGGCCCGGGAGCAAGAGACCCAGTACTTC,CASSRAREQETQYF
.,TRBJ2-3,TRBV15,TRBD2,TGTGCCACCAGCAGAGATGTTTCTAGCGGGAGGTACACAGATACGCAGTATTTT,CATSRDVSSGRYTDTQYF
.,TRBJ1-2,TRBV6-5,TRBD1,TGTGCCACTGTGCATCCCGGACAGGTAAACTATGGCTACACCTTC,CATVHPGQVNYGYTF
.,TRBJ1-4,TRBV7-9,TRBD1,TGTGCCAGCAGCGTCCGGTGGACAGGGAAAACAACTAATGAAAAACTGTTTTTT,CASSVRWTGKTTNEKLFF
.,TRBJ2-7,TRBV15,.,TGTGCCACCAGCAGATTGTCAGGAAACTCCTACGAGCAGTACTTC,CATSRLSGNSYEQYF
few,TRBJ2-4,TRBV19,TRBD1,TGTGCCAGTAGTGGACCGGGACAGGGGAAAAACATTCAGTACTTC,CASSGPGQGKNIQYF
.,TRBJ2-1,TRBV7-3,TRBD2,TGTGCCAGCAGCCGGAGACTAGCGGACAATGAGCAGTTCTTC,CASSRRLADNEQFF
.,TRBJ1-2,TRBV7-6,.,TGTGCCAGCAGCTTAGACAGTTTGGGCTACACCTTC,CASSLDSLGYTF
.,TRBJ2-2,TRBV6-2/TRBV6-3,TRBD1,TGTGCCAGCAGTTACACGACAGGGGCTAACACCGGGGAGCTGTTTTTT,CASSYTTGANTGELFF
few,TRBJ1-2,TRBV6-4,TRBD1,TGTGCCAGACGGACAGGGGGCGTTAGTGGCTACACCTTC,CARRTGGVSGYTF
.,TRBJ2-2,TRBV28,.,TGTGCCAGCAGCCCGAGGGTGAACACCGGGGAGCTGTTTTTT,CASSPRVNTGELFF
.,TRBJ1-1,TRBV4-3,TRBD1,TGCGCCAGCAGCCGGGACAGGGGATCCACCGACACTGAAGCTTTCTTT,CASSRDRGSTDTEAFF
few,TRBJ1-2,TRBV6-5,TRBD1,TGTGCCAGCAGTTTACGGCCAGGGGGCGACTATGGCTACACCTTC,CASSLRPGGDYGYTF
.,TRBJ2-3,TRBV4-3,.,TGCGCCAGCAGCCAGAGATACAGGGCGGCACTGGATACGCAGTATTTT,CASSQRYRAALDTQYF
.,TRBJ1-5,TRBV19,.,TGTGCCAGTAACGGGCAGGGGCGCGGGCCGGGACAGCCCCAGCATTTT,CASNGQGRGPGQPQHF
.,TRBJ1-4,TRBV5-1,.,TGCGCCAGCAGCCACGGACAGTTCTCTACTAATGAAAAACTGTTTTTT,CASSHGQFSTNEKLFF
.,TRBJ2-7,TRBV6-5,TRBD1,TGTGCCAGCACCTATACTCCGGGACAGGGGTACGAGCAGTACTTC,CASTYTPGQGYEQYF
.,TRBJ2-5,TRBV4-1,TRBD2,TGCGCCAGCAGCCGAGATCCCGTTGAAACTAGCGGCCAAGAGACCCAGTACTTC,CASSRDPVETSGQETQYF
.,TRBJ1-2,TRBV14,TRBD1,TGTGCCAGCTTTGAGGACAGGCACTATGGCTACACCTTC,CASFEDRHYGYTF
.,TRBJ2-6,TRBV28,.,TGTGACAAGTCTTCAGGGATATTGTGTGGGGCCAACGTCCTGACTTTC,CDKSSGILCGANVLTF
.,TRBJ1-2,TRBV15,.,TGTGCCACCAGCAGAGAAGGGAGTCCTGGCTACACCTTC,CATSREGSPGYTF
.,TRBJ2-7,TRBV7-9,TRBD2,TGTGCCAGCAGCTACGGGGGGAGCTACGAGCAGTACTTC,CASSYGGSYEQYF
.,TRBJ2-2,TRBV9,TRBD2,TGTGCCAGCAGCTTGTATAGCGGGAGTGGCACCGGGGAGCTGTTTTTT,CASSLYSGSGTGELFF
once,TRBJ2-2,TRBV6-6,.,TGTGCCAGCAGTTACTCCAGGGCCGGCGGGGAGCTGTTTTTT,CASSYSRAGGELFF
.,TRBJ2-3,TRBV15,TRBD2,TGTGCCACCAGCAGAGATACGAGCGGGAGTAGCACAGATACGCAGTATTTT,CATSRDTSGSSTDTQYF
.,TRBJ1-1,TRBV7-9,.,TGTGCCAGCAGCTTGGAGGGGAACACTGAAGCTTTCTTT,CASSLEGNTEAFF
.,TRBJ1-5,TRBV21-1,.,TGTGCCAGCAGCAAAGGAGCAGGCTATAGCAATCAGCCCCAGCATTTT,CASSKGAGYSNQPQHF
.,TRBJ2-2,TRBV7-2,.,TGTGCCAGCAGCGTTATCCCAGGGAACACCGGGGAGCTGTTTTTT,CASSVIPGNTGELFF
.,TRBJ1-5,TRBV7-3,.,TGTGCCAGCAGCTTATCGGTCGGTGAGCCCCAGCATTTT,CASSLSVGEPQHF
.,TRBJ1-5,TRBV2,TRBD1,TGTGCCAGCAGGCCAACAGGGGGTCAGCCCCAGCATTTT,CASRPTGGQPQHF
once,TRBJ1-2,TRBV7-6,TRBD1,TGTGCCAGCAGCACGAACAGGGGGAAAAGGGAAGGCTACACCTTC,CASSTNRGKREGYTF
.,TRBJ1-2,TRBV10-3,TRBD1,TGTGCCATCAGTGTGCTGAGGGGACAGCGAGATGGCTACACCTTC,CAISVLRGQRDGYTF
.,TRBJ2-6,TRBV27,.,TGTGCCAGCAGTTTACGGCGGCCTGCTGGGGCCAACGTCCTGACTTTC,CASSLRRPAGANVLTF